Below are 5 T cell receptor beta chains sequenced from a single sample in a study of T cells in Graves' hyperthyroidism and ophthalmopathy. Authors of the study amplified TCR beta CDR3 regions from RNA transcripts. The HTBI primer set drove a first-round RT-PCR of the TCR CDR3. Each CDR3 protein gets one entry after TCRdb re-called the multiplex PCR reads with MiXCR. The profile shows a few hundred thousand distinct CDR3 sequences, 46% of them singletons. The sequencing input was peripheral blood or thyroid tissue (not recorded which). The receptor set was obtained from a young woman with Graves' hyperthyroidism.

A note on this clonotype: This sequence may be a read error, since a much larger clone differs from it by one base. The genes are TRBV4-2 and TRBJ1-2; TRBD1 agrees at 12 bases. Germline lookup yields CDR1 LGHNA and CDR2 YNFKEQ. Unmatched junction bases numbered 5, after V lost 0 bases and J lost 3 bases. This CDR3 has 17 residues. In DNA, the CDR3 is TGTGCCAGCAGCCAAGACGGGACAGGGGGCGCTTACTATGGCTACACCTTC. As protein: CASSQDGTGGAYYGYTF.

The chain has TRBV29-1 and TRBJ1-5; D is ambiguous. Deletions cut 8 bases from V and 6 bases from J, with 17 bases between. From germline, CDR1 is SQVTM and CDR2 ANQGSEA. The CDR3 runs 13 residues. In DNA, the CDR3 is TGCAGCTTAGTATCTGGGAGTGGTCAGCCCCAGCATTTT. Translated: CSLVSGSGQPQHF.

The chain employs TRBV6-9 and TRBJ1-6, with TRBD1 matching over 9 bases. The V gene's germline CDR1 is MNHGY and CDR2 SVAAGI. V was clipped by 6 bases and J by 3 bases; unmatched bases: 6. The CDR3 consists of 16 residues. This CDR3 is CASRAGTGSYNSPLHF. As DNA, the CDR3 is TGTGCCAGCAGGGCCGGGACAGGGAGCTATAATTCACCCCTCCACTTT.

This chain joins TRBV24-1 and TRBJ2-2; 8 nucleotides match TRBD1. The CDR3 has 18 residues. The trim removed 1 base at V and 7 bases at J, leaving 13 bases unmatched. The germline gives CDR1 KGHDR, CDR2 SFDVKD. CDR3 in amino acids: CATSDFLSLTGEVGELFF. The CDR3 nucleotides are TGTGCCACCAGTGATTTTTTGTCATTGACAGGGGAGGTCGGGGAGCTGTTTTTT.

This clonotype was seen only once. In this CDR3 the conserved last residue, phenylalanine or tryptophan, is missing, so a read error is likely. The CDR3 DNA sequence: TGTGCCAGCAGCTTGGCTTGGCGGCAGACTGGGGCCAACGTCCTGACTCCA. Amino acids: CASSLAWRQTGANVLTP. V gene TRBV5-6 combines with J gene TRBJ2-6; no reliable D call. The V gene lost 0 bases and the J gene lost 2 bases, with 12 bases spanning the gap. This CDR3 spans 17 amino acids. Germline CDR1 reads SGHDT; CDR2 reads YYEEEE.